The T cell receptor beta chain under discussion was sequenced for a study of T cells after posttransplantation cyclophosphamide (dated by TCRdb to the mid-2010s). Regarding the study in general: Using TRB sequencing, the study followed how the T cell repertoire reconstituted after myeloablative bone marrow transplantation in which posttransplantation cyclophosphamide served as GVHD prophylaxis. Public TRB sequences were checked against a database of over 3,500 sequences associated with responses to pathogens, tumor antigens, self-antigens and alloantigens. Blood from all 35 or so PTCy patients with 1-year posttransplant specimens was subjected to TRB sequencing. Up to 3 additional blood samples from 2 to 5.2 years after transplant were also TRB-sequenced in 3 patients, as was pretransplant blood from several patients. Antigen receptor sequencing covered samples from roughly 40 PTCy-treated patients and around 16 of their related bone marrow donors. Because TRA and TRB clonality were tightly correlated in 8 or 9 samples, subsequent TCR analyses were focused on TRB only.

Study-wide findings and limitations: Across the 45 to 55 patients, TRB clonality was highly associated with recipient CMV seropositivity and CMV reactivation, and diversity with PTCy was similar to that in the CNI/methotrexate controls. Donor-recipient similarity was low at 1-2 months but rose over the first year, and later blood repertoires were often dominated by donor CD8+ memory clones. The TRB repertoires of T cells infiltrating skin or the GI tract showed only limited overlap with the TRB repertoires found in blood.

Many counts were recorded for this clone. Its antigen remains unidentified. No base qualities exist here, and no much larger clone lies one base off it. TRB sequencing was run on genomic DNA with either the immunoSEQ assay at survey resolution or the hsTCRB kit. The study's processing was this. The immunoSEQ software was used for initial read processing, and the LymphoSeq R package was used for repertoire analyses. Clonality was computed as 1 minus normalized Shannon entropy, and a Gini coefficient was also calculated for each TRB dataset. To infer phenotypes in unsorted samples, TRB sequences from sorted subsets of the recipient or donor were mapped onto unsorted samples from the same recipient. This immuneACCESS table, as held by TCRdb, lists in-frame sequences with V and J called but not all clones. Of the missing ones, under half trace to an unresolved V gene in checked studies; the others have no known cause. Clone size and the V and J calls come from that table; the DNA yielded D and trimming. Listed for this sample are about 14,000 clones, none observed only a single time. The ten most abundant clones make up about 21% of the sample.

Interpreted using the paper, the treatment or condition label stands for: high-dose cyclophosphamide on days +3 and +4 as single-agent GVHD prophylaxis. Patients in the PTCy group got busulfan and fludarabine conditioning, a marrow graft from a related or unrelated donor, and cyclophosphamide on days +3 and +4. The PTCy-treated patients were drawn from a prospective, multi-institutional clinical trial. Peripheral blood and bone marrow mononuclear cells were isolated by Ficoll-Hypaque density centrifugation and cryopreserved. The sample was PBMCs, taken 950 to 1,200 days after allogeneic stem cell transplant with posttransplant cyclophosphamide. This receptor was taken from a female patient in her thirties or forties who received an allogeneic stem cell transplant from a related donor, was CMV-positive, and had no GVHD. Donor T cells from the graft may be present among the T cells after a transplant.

The bases are TGTGCCAGCGATCCGGGACAGAGTCGTCAGCCCCAGCATTTT. Translated, it gives CASDPGQSRQPQHF. The chain links TRBV6-1 with TRBJ1-5, with TRBD1 identical over 7 junction bases. V has 8 bases trimmed and J has 6 bases trimmed; junction bases matching no gene number 10. The germline V gene yields MNHNS for CDR1 and SASEGT for CDR2. Taken from cysteine to phenylalanine, the CDR3 has 14 residues. The DNA shown is the 42-base CDR3, in frame from base 1.